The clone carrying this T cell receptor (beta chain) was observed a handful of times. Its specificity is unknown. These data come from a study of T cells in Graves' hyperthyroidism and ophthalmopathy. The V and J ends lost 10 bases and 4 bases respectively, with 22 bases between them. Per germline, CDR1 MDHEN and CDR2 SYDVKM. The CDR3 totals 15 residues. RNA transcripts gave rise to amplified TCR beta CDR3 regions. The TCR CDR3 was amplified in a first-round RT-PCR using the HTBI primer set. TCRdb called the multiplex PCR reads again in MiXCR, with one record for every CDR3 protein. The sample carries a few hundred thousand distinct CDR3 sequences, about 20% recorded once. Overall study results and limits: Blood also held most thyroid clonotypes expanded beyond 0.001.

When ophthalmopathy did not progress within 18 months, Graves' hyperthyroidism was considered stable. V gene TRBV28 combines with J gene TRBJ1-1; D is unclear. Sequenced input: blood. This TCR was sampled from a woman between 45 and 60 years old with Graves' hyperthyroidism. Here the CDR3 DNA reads TGTGCCAACAGCCGCGTACCCTGGGTGAGCACTGAAGCTTTCTTT. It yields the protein CANSRVPWVSTEAFF.